The 28 T cell receptor beta chains reported below all come from one sample, sequenced in a study of human T cells and chemical hapten exposure (dated by TCRdb to 2020 to 2022). The time point label of this sample denotes: healthy volunteer bleed at 2 weeks. Unfractionated whole blood was collected in Tempus Blood RNA tubes, and total RNA was extracted from that blood. The method was RACE. Sequenced on a NextSeq 500. TCRdb itself trimmed the public reads at Q25 with fastp, ran MiXCR and retained productive beta chains. Identical CDR3 proteins give one entry, which carries the most common genes and DNA. The sample includes about 130,000 distinct CDR3 sequences, with roughly 9.5% observed a single time. The ten largest make up under 2% of the sample. Material: whole blood. The origin of the receptors is a male donor in good health. Some clones in this sample may be carry-over from other donors' samples.

There are many counts of this clonotype. The chain carries TRBV6-5 and TRBJ1-1, with a weak D call TRBD1 (5 bases). The germline V gene encodes CDR1 MNHEY and CDR2 SVGAGI. V was pared by 0 bases and J by 2 bases, with 16 bases between. The CDR3 covers 17 residues. CDR3 in amino acids: CASSYSNAGELNTEAFF. CDR3 sequence (DNA): TGTGCCAGCAGTTACTCGAACGCGGGGGAACTCAACACTGAAGCTTTCTTT.

CDR3 in amino acids: CASTPSGRETQYF. The CDR3 DNA reads as TGTGCCAGCACCCCGTCGGGACGGGAGACCCAGTACTTC. This chain links TRBV12-3 or TRBV12-4 with TRBJ2-5, with D perhaps being TRBD1 or TRBD2 (5 bases each). V was pared by 7 bases and J by 5 bases, with 14 bases between. The CDR3 is made up of 13 amino acids.

The chain carries TRBV25-1 and TRBJ2-5; D call uncertain. The CDR3 is made up of 16 amino acids. V lost 5 bases to trimming and J lost 7 bases, with 23 bases between them. Germline V gives CDR1 MGHDK, CDR2 SYGVNS. In DNA form, the CDR3 reads TGTGCCAGCAGTCCCCCCCGAGGTCGGTCACCAGGGACCCAGTACTTC. It is translated as CASSPPRGRSPGTQYF. The full variable domain, its missing parts supplied by reference TRBV25-1 and TRBJ2-5, is EADIYQTPRYLVIGTGKKITLECSQTMGHDKMYWYQQDPGMELHLIHYSYGVNSTEKGDLSSESTVSRIRTEHFPLTLESARPSHTSQYLCASSPPRGRSPGTQYFGPGTRLLVL.

The V call is TRBV5-1, the J call TRBJ2-1; possibly TRBD1 for D (5 bases). There are 15 residues in the CDR3. Germline V gene sequence: CDR1 SGHRS, CDR2 YFSETQ. Trimming stripped 4 bases from V and 4 bases from J, with 15 bases between. CDR3 nucleotides: TGCGCCAGCAGCAGGCACCAGGGTTTTTACAATGAGCAGTTCTTC. Amino acids: CASSRHQGFYNEQFF.

The V and J genes are TRBV7-9 and TRBJ2-7; the D is unclear. Germline assignment: CDR1 SEHNR and CDR2 FQNEAQ (reference sequence). CDR3 size: 13 residues. V lost 3 bases, J lost 2 bases, and 8 bases lay in between. The CDR3: CASSFETPYEQYF. The CDR3 bases are TGTGCCAGCAGCTTTGAGACGCCCTACGAGCAGTACTTC.

The chain joins TRBV29-1 to TRBJ1-1, with a possible D match to TRBD1 (5 bases). Germline-derived CDR1 and CDR2 are SQVTM and ANQGSEA. The CDR3 has 13 amino acids. The germline V and J ends were trimmed by 6 bases and 1 base, with 12 bases remaining between them. CDR3 sequence reads: CSVAGPRNTEAFF. CDR3 coding DNA: TGCAGCGTGGCGGGACCGAGGAACACTGAAGCTTTCTTT.

This chain joins TRBV7-2 and TRBJ2-2; D is uncertain. The CDR3 loop spans 13 amino acids. CDR1 is SGHTA and CDR2 is FQGNSA in the germline V gene. Deletions cut 5 bases from V and 4 bases from J, with 8 bases between. CDR3 DNA: TGTGCCAGCAGCGGAGTAGGCACCGGGGAGCTGTTTTTT. It translates to CASSGVGTGELFF. The full variable domain, rest sourced from reference TRBV7-2 and TRBJ2-2, is GAGVSQSPSNKVTEKGKDVELRCDPISGHTALYWYRQSLGQGLEFLIYFQGNSAPDKSGLPSDRFSAERTGGSVSTLTIQRTQQEDSAVYLCASSGVGTGELFFGEGSRLTVL.

The V and J genes are TRBV4-3 and TRBJ1-1; D not certain. The germline V gene has CDR1 LGHNA and CDR2 YSLEER. The CDR3 runs to 15 residues. Trimming shortened V by 0 bases and J by 2 bases, and 10 bases separated the two germline ends. The CDR3 loop is CASSQEEEGNTEAFF. CDR3 nucleotide sequence: TGCGCCAGCAGCCAAGAAGAGGAGGGAAACACTGAAGCTTTCTTT.

For this clonotype: A much more abundant neighbour one base away suggests this may be a read error. The J gene is TRBJ2-7, the V gene TRBV6-1; 8 bases agree with TRBD2. The V segment lost 4 bases and the J segment 0 bases; nucleotides outside the gene matches: 8. The CDR3 is 16 residues long. Germline CDR1 reads MNHNS; CDR2 reads SASEGT. The CDR3 nucleotides are TGTGCCAGCAGTGTCCATCGACTAGCGCTCTCCTACGAGCAGTACTTC. Translation: CASSVHRLALSYEQYF.

The V and J genes are TRBV5-5 and TRBJ2-5; D may be TRBD2 (5 bases). The CDR3 spans 15 residues. From germline, CDR1 is SGHKS and CDR2 YYEKEE (reference sequence). V dropped 1 base and J dropped 5 bases, with 15 bases sitting between them. The DNA for the CDR3 is TGTGCCAGCAGCTTGCCGGACTTAGTGGGGGAGACCCAGTACTTC. This gives the protein CASSLPDLVGETQYF.

This clonotype was seen ten or more times. The chain employs TRBV10-3 and TRBJ2-5, with D possibly being TRBD1 (5 bases). This CDR3 contains 13 residues. Germline V gene data show CDR1 as ENHRY and CDR2 as SYGVKD. V was shortened by 3 bases and J by 3 bases, with 8 bases between the two germline ends. This CDR3 is CAISERGEETQYF. The CDR3 DNA follows: TGTGCCATCAGTGAAAGGGGTGAAGAGACCCAGTACTTC.

Details on this clonotype: A much larger clone differs by one base, so this may be a read error. V usage is TRBV29-1 and J usage is TRBJ2-2; D is unclear. V gave up 7 bases and J gave up 0 bases, with 15 bases separating them. The CDR3 loop spans 15 amino acids. The V gene's germline CDR1 is SQVTM and CDR2 ANQGSEA. The CDR3 DNA sequence: TGCAGCGCCCTTACAGTGGATTCGAACACCGGGGAGCTGTTTTTT. This codes for CSALTVDSNTGELFF.

This clonotype turned up a few times. CDR3 sequence: CASSQRDRGKETQYF. The CDR3 coding sequence is TGTGCCAGCAGCCAGAGAGACAGGGGAAAAGAGACCCAGTACTTC. This chain connects TRBV4-2 to TRBJ2-5; 8 positions match TRBD1. CDR1 and CDR2 (germline): LGHNA, YNFKEQ. The junction had 6 bases not matched to a gene; V was cut back by 3 bases and J by 3 bases. The CDR3 extends over 15 amino acids.

The chain joins TRBV12-3 or TRBV12-4 to TRBJ1-2, with D possibly matching TRBD1 (6 bases). The CDR3 consists of 12 residues. V was cut by 3 bases and J by 6 bases, with 8 bases left in between. DNA of the CDR3: TGTGCCAGCAGTTTCGGGGGCAATGGCTACACCTTC. Amino acid sequence: CASSFGGNGYTF.

This chain joins TRBV4-3 and TRBJ1-6; D is perhaps TRBD1 (6 bases). This CDR3 has 16 residues. The germline V gene encodes CDR1 LGHNA and CDR2 YSLEER. The V gene lost 0 bases and the J gene lost 2 bases, with 8 bases spanning the gap. The CDR3 DNA is TGCGCCAGCAGCCAAGACAGGGGCCCCTATAATTCACCCCTCCACTTT. Its protein product is CASSQDRGPYNSPLHF.

A few counts support this clonotype. This chain connects TRBV7-9 to TRBJ2-2; 9 nucleotides line up with TRBD2. The CDR3 spans 16 residues. Germline values: CDR1 SEHNR, CDR2 FQNEAQ (reference sequence). Germline trimming cut 8 bases from V and 6 bases from J; bases unmatched to any gene: 13. The CDR3 spells CASLLLAGAGAGELFF. CDR3 bases: TGTGCCAGCCTCTTATTAGCGGGAGCGGGAGCCGGGGAGCTGTTTTTT.

This clonotype was detected only a few times. The chain uses TRBV19 and TRBJ1-6; a possible D gene is TRBD1 (6 bases). V lost 5 bases and J 4 bases, leaving 15 bases between the germline ends. Germline V lookup: CDR1 LNHDA, CDR2 SQIVND (reference sequence). This CDR3 is 16 amino acids long. The CDR3 DNA reads as TGTGCCAGTAGTTTCCTGACAGGATCGTATAATTCACCCCTCCACTTT. This gives the protein CASSFLTGSYNSPLHF.

This clonotype was observed a handful of times. V usage is TRBV10-3 and J usage is TRBJ1-1, with D possibly being TRBD1 (6 bases). From germline, CDR1 is ENHRY and CDR2 SYGVKD. V lost 6 bases, J lost 4 bases, and 15 bases lay in between. CDR3 length equals 14 residues. The CDR3 nucleotides read TGTGCCATCAGGACAGGAAAGTTTGGCACTGAAGCTTTCTTT. This gives the protein CAIRTGKFGTEAFF.

This clonotype was seen repeatedly, ten times or more. V and J are TRBV27 and TRBJ1-5; TRBD1 is a possible D gene (5 bases). The CDR3 covers 13 residues. Trimming pared 5 bases from V and 4 bases from J, leaving 9 bases between. Germline V CDR1 and CDR2: MNHEY, SMNVEV (reference sequence). The CDR3 region is CASSQGWNQPQHF. The CDR3 DNA reads TGTGCCAGCAGTCAGGGTTGGAATCAGCCCCAGCATTTT.

The rearrangement uses TRBV5-1 and TRBJ2-2; 8 bases map to TRBD2. The CDR3 is 13 residues long. V trimming: 5 bases; J trimming: 6 bases; junction bases outside the gene matches: 3. Germline lookup yields CDR1 SGHRS and CDR2 YFSETQ. CDR3 protein: CASRLTSAGELFF. The CDR3 DNA reads as TGCGCCAGCAGATTGACTAGCGCCGGGGAGCTGTTTTTT.

This clonotype was counted only a few times. The chain couples TRBV10-2 to TRBJ2-3, with D unclear. The CDR3 totals 16 residues. V lost 2 bases and J lost 3, with 15 bases in between. Germline CDR1 is WSHSY and CDR2 is SAAADI. CDR3 protein: CASSEGSVLGTDTQYF. Here the CDR3 DNA reads TGCGCCAGCAGTGAGGGGTCGGTCCTTGGGACAGATACGCAGTATTTT.

The table lists this clonotype with a few counts. V gene TRBV10-3 combines with J gene TRBJ2-3; 8 nucleotides match TRBD1. The CDR3 contains 16 residues. Trimming removed 4 bases from V and 2 bases from J; junction bases left unmatched: 8. Germline CDR1 and CDR2: ENHRY and SYGVKD. CDR3 amino acids: CAISGQGWPNTDTQYF. The CDR3 bases are TGTGCCATCAGTGGACAGGGGTGGCCAAACACAGATACGCAGTATTTT.

V usage is TRBV7-2 and J usage is TRBJ2-7, with D tentatively TRBD1 or TRBD2 (6 bases each). This CDR3 has 11 amino acids. Germline-derived CDR1 and CDR2 are SGHTA and FQGNSA. Trimming stripped 10 bases from V and 7 bases from J, with 14 bases between. CDR3 sequence (DNA): TGTGCCACCCACCGGAGGGGGGAGCAGTACTTC. Encoded protein: CATHRRGEQYF.

This chain joins TRBV6-5 and TRBJ1-1; TRBD1 might be the D (6 bases). The germline CDR1 and CDR2 sequences are MNHEY and SVGAGI. Trimming pared 2 bases from V and 5 bases from J, leaving 15 bases between. The CDR3 contains 15 residues. The CDR3 protein is CASSYDGQQGTEAFF. The CDR3 DNA reads as TGTGCCAGCAGTTACGACGGACAGCAGGGGACTGAAGCTTTCTTT.

This clonotype was counted many times. V gene TRBV7-8 combines with J gene TRBJ2-2; no firm D call. The V gene lost 1 base and the J gene lost 7 bases, with 13 bases spanning the gap. CDR1 and CDR2 (germline): SGHVS, FQNEAQ. This CDR3 is 15 amino acids long. CDR3 DNA: TGTGCCAGCAGCTTAGATGGTAGAGTGGGCGGGGAGCTGTTTTTT. It yields the protein CASSLDGRVGGELFF.

The rearrangement links TRBV6-5 to TRBJ1-1; D might be TRBD1 (5 bases). The CDR3 is made up of 13 amino acids. V lost 6 bases and J 3 bases, leaving 11 bases between the germline ends. The V gene's germline CDR1 is MNHEY and CDR2 SVGAGI. CDR3 protein: CASSSPGDTEAFF. CDR3 DNA sequence: TGTGCCAGCAGCTCACCGGGGGACACTGAAGCTTTCTTT.

Many counts were recorded for this clonotype. The chain carries TRBV9 and TRBJ2-3; D is unresolved. The CDR3 is made up of 12 amino acids. CDR1 and CDR2 (germline): SGDLS, YYNGEE. Trimming left V 0 bases short and J 8 bases short, with 7 bases between. Written as DNA, the CDR3 is TGTGCCAGCAGCGTAGATACGGGTACGCAGTATTTT. Translation: CASSVDTGTQYF. Full variable domain (outside the CDR3, taken from reference TRBV9 and TRBJ2-3): DSGVTQTPKHLITATGQRVTLRCSPRSGDLSVYWYQQSLDQGLQFLIQYYNGEERAKGNILERFSAQQFPDLHSELNLSSLELGDSALYFCASSVDTGTQYFGPGTRLTVL.

This clonotype was observed a few times. The V call is TRBV25-1, the J call TRBJ1-4; perhaps TRBD1 as D (6 bases). Trimming left V 5 bases short and J 7 bases short, with 17 bases between. Germline-derived CDR1 and CDR2 are MGHDK and SYGVNS. This CDR3 has 15 amino acids. The CDR3 reads CASSSRPGASEKLFF. The CDR3 nucleotides read TGTGCCAGCAGTTCTAGACCAGGGGCGAGTGAAAAACTGTTTTTT.